A selection of T cell receptor beta chains follows, all from one sample in a study of T-cell reconstitution after alpha-beta-depleted transplantation in children. TCRdb re-called the PCR reads with MiXCR, one entry per CDR3 protein. The data contain around 600,000 distinct CDR3 sequences, over 9.5% of them singletons. This specimen consisted of PBMCs from the stem cell graft donor, obtained from the stem cell graft. All receptors derive from a human donor who donated a stem cell graft to a child with acute myeloid leukemia. CDR3s include the opening cysteine and the closing phenylalanine or tryptophan. The D gene is left open where the match is weak. Where a row states a size, it is once, few, many or the class of an expanded clone; other rows omit it.

CDR3 DNA: TGTGCCAGCAGCTTAACGGACAAATCCTACGAGCAGTACTTC
CDR3 protein: CASSLTDKSYEQYF
V gene: TRBV7-9
D gene: -
clone size: few
J gene: TRBJ2-7

CDR3 DNA: TGCAGTGCTAGGATCGGGACTAGCGGGTCATACAATGAGCAGTTCTTC
CDR3 protein: CSARIGTSGSYNEQFF
V gene: TRBV20-1
D gene: TRBD2
clone size: -
J gene: TRBJ2-1

CDR3 DNA: TGCAGCGTTGTCGAGGCGGCCTCGGGGGCCAACGTCCTGACTTTC
CDR3 protein: CSVVEAASGANVLTF
V gene: TRBV29-1
D gene: -
clone size: few
J gene: TRBJ2-6

CDR3 DNA: TGCAGTGCTCCCCAGGTGGCGGGAGCAGCCTACAATGAGCAGTTCTTC
CDR3 protein: CSAPQVAGAAYNEQFF
V gene: TRBV20-1
D gene: TRBD2
clone size: few
J gene: TRBJ2-1

CDR3 DNA: TGTGCCAGCAGCATCAGTTTTAGCGTTCAAGAGACCCAGTACTTC
CDR3 protein: CASSISFSVQETQYF
V gene: TRBV9
D gene: -
clone size: many
J gene: TRBJ2-5

CDR3 DNA: TGCAGCGCCACAAACAGCCGCGGGGGATGGAACACTGAAGCTTTCTTT
CDR3 protein: CSATNSRGGWNTEAFF
V gene: TRBV29-1
D gene: -
clone size: few
J gene: TRBJ1-1

CDR3 DNA: TGTGCCAGCTCACCGATCGGGGGTATGGACACTGAAGCTTTCTTT
CDR3 protein: CASSPIGGMDTEAFF
V gene: TRBV18
D gene: -
clone size: many
J gene: TRBJ1-1

CDR3 DNA: TGTGCCAGCAGCGGAACCGGGACAGGCTACAATGAGCAGTTCTTC
CDR3 protein: CASSGTGTGYNEQFF
V gene: TRBV5-4
D gene: TRBD1
clone size: many
J gene: TRBJ2-1

CDR3 DNA: TGTGCCAGCAGAAAAACGGGACGAGATGAGCAGTTCTTC
CDR3 protein: CASRKTGRDEQFF
V gene: TRBV2
D gene: -
clone size: once
J gene: TRBJ2-1

CDR3 DNA: TGTGCCAGCAGTTCCCGGGACGGATCCTACGAGCAGTACTTC
CDR3 protein: CASSSRDGSYEQYF
V gene: TRBV6-5
D gene: -
clone size: many
J gene: TRBJ2-7

CDR3 DNA: TGCGCCAGCAGCTTGGTCAGGTCTCGGAGCGACTATGGCTACACCTTC
CDR3 protein: CASSLVRSRSDYGYTF
V gene: TRBV5-1
D gene: -
clone size: few
J gene: TRBJ1-2

CDR3 DNA: TGCGCCAGCAGCTTGGGGACTAGCGGAGGGATATACGAGCAGTACTTC
CDR3 protein: CASSLGTSGGIYEQYF
V gene: TRBV5-1
D gene: TRBD2
clone size: few
J gene: TRBJ2-7

CDR3 DNA: TGCAGTGCCAACCGGGACAGGGAGCCCTCTAGGCAGTTCTTC
CDR3 protein: CSANRDREPSRQFF
V gene: TRBV20-1
D gene: TRBD1
clone size: many
J gene: TRBJ2-1

CDR3 DNA: TGTGCCAGCAGCCGTACGGCGACAGGGGACTATAGCAATCAGCCCCAGCATTTT
CDR3 protein: CASSRTATGDYSNQPQHF
V gene: TRBV4-2
D gene: TRBD1
clone size: -
J gene: TRBJ1-5

CDR3 DNA: TGTGCCAGCAGTTACACAGGGGGTTGGGGATCCTACGAGCAGTACTTC
CDR3 protein: CASSYTGGWGSYEQYF
V gene: TRBV27
D gene: TRBD1
clone size: many
J gene: TRBJ2-7

CDR3 DNA: TGTGCCAGCAGCTTCCAGGACATCGGAAACACCATATATTTT
CDR3 protein: CASSFQDIGNTIYF
V gene: TRBV5-5
D gene: -
clone size: -
J gene: TRBJ1-3

CDR3 DNA: TGTGCCAGCAGTTCGAGGACAGGGCGAGTGGATGGCTACACCTTC
CDR3 protein: CASSSRTGRVDGYTF
V gene: TRBV12-3/TRBV12-4
D gene: TRBD1
clone size: many
J gene: TRBJ1-2

CDR3 DNA: TGTGCCACGAACCTCCTCAGCTCCTACGAGCAGTACTTC
CDR3 protein: CATNLLSSYEQYF
V gene: TRBV2
D gene: -
clone size: -
J gene: TRBJ2-7

CDR3 DNA: TGCAGCGCCCTCAGGGGAAAGAGTGAAGCTTTCTTT
CDR3 protein: CSALRGKSEAFF
V gene: TRBV29-1
D gene: -
clone size: few
J gene: TRBJ1-1

CDR3 DNA: TGTGCCAGCAGCCCGGGACTCCGGGACAGTCCTTCACATGAGCAGTTCTTC
CDR3 protein: CASSPGLRDSPSHEQFF
V gene: TRBV4-2
D gene: -
clone size: many
J gene: TRBJ2-1

CDR3 DNA: TGTGCCACCAGCAGAGTCGTAGCGGGAGGGCGTGGGCAGTTCTTC
CDR3 protein: CATSRVVAGGRGQFF
V gene: TRBV15
D gene: TRBD2
clone size: many
J gene: TRBJ2-1

CDR3 DNA: TGTGCCAGCAGCCGATTAACTAGCACAGATACGCAGTATTTT
CDR3 protein: CASSRLTSTDTQYF
V gene: TRBV3-1
D gene: -
clone size: many
J gene: TRBJ2-3